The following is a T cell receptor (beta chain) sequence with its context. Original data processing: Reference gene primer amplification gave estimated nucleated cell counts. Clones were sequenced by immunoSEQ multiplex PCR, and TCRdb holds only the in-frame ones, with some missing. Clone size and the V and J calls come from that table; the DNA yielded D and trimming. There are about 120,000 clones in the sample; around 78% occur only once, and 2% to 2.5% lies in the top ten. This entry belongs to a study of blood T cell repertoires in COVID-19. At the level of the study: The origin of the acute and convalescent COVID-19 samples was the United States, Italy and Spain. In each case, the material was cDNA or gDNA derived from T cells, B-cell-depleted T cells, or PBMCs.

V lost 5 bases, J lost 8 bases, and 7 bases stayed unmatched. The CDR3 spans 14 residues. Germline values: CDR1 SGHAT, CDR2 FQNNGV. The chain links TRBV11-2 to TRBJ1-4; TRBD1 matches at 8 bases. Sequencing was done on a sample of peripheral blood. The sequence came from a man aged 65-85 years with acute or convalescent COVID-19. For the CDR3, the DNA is TGTGCCAGCAGCCTCACAGGGGGTGGAGAAAAACTGTTTTTT. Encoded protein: CASSLTGGGEKLFF.